These 30 T cell receptor beta chains share one sample of origin, sequenced in a study of Ad26.COV2.S vaccination and SARS-CoV-2 variants. Only in-frame clones appear in the TCRdb table, and some are missing; sequencing was by immunoSEQ multiplex PCR. The table lists approximately 350,000 clones, roughly 84% of them singletons. The treatment is: some 20 received Ad26.COV2.S at low or high dose, single or two shots; 5 received placebo; per-sample allocation not given. It was on day 63 after the first vaccine or placebo injection that samples were taken. The starting material was peripheral blood, obtained in a trial of Ad26.COV2.S vaccine versus placebo. The receptor set was obtained from a person between 18 and 60 years old who received the Ad26.COV2.S COVID-19 vaccine or a placebo.

The V call is TRBV18, the J call TRBJ1-6; TRBD1 might be the D (5 bases). V lost 2 bases, J lost 8 bases, and 7 bases lay in between. Germline V CDR1 and CDR2: KGHSH, LQKENI. This CDR3 has 13 amino acids. CDR3 bases: TGTGCCAGCTCACCAGCGACAGATTCACCCCTCCACTTT. Residues: CASSPATDSPLHF.

The J gene is TRBJ1-6, the V gene TRBV7-9; tentatively, D is TRBD1 (5 bases). V lost 1 base, J lost 7 bases, and 11 bases lay in between. This CDR3 spans 15 amino acids. Germline CDR1 SEHNR, CDR2 FQNEAQ (reference sequence). This CDR3 reads CASSLGPGPNSPLHF. CDR3 nucleotides: TGTGCCAGCAGCTTAGGTCCGGGGCCGAATTCACCCCTCCACTTT.

A few counts support this clone. The V call is TRBV2, the J call TRBJ2-2; D is perhaps TRBD2 (5 bases). CDR3 size: 12 residues. The germline V and J ends were trimmed by 6 bases and 8 bases, with 10 bases remaining between them. CDR1 is SNHLY, CDR2 FYNNEI, per germline. Written as DNA, the CDR3 is TGTGCCAGCAGGGTAGGACTTGGGGAGCTGTTTTTT. Translated, it gives CASRVGLGELFF.

The chain carries TRBV6-8 and TRBJ2-4; the D is unclear. V was clipped by 2 bases and J by 0 bases, with 11 bases between them. The CDR3 has 16 residues. CDR1 is MNHGY, CDR2 SAAAGT, per germline. This CDR3 reads CASSYPGRLAKNIQYF. For the CDR3, the DNA is TGTGCCAGCAGTTACCCCGGTAGGCTAGCCAAAAACATTCAGTACTTC.

The V call is TRBV6-5, the J call TRBJ1-2, with unresolved D. CDR1 is MNHEY and CDR2 is SVGAGI in the germline V gene. The CDR3 runs 14 residues. The ends were cut back, 2 bases at V and 2 bases at J, with 9 bases in the middle. The CDR3 sequence: CASSYGDRNYGYTF. In nucleotides, the CDR3 is TGTGCCAGCAGTTACGGTGACCGGAACTATGGCTACACCTTC.

Details on this clone: Compared with germline, one end of the junction differs, possibly owing to a read error. CDR3 region: CASERGPGNTIYF. CDR3 nucleotides: TGTGCCAGCGAGCGGGGCCCTGGGAACACCATATATTTT. This sequence joins TRBV11-3 and TRBJ1-3; D perhaps matches TRBD1 (5 bases). In germline, CDR1 is SGHNT, CDR2 YENEEA. CDR3 length: 13 residues.

V is TRBV7-3 and J is TRBJ1-4; D remains ambiguous. The CDR3 sequence is 15 residues long. The germline V and J ends were trimmed by 2 bases and 0 bases, with 7 bases remaining between them. Germline V gene sequence: CDR1 SGHTA, CDR2 FQGTGA. The CDR3 loop is CASSLSGSTNEKLFF. The CDR3 bases are TGTGCCAGCAGCTTATCGGGGTCAACTAATGAAAAACTGTTTTTT.

V gene TRBV9 combines with J gene TRBJ1-2; possible D gene TRBD1, 5 bases. From germline, CDR1 is SGDLS and CDR2 YYNGEE. This CDR3 region has 13 residues. The V and J ends lost 0 bases and 6 bases respectively, with 9 bases between them. The CDR3 coding sequence is TGTGCCAGCAGCGTAGATCCCAGGGATGGCTACACCTTC. It yields the protein CASSVDPRDGYTF.

The chain combines TRBV7-3 with TRBJ2-5; 9 bases fit TRBD2. The ends lost 2 bases at V and 5 bases at J; junction bases unmatched: 6. This CDR3 contains 15 residues. The germline gives CDR1 SGHTA, CDR2 FQGTGA. The CDR3 loop reads CASSLAGGRRETQYF. CDR3 nucleotides: TGTGCCAGCAGCTTAGCGGGGGGGCGACGTGAGACCCAGTACTTC.

This clone showed up just a few times. This sequence joins TRBV7-9 and TRBJ2-2; 9 bases map to TRBD1. From germline, CDR1 is SEHNR and CDR2 FQNEAQ (reference sequence). V dropped 2 bases and J dropped 6; count of bases not matched to a gene: 4. This CDR3 contains 15 residues. The CDR3 DNA reads TGTGCCAGCAGCTTATTCACAGGGGGCTCCGGGGAGCTGTTTTTT. It specifies CASSLFTGGSGELFF. Full variable domain (missing parts from reference TRBV7-9 and TRBJ2-2): DTGVSQNPRHKITKRGQNVTFRCDPISEHNRLYWYRQTLGQGPEFLTYFQNEAQLEKSRLLSDRFSAERPKGSFSTLEIQRTEQGDSAMYLCASSLFTGGSGELFFGEGSRLTVL.

This chain links TRBV6-1 with TRBJ1-2; tentatively, D is TRBD1 (5 bases). The CDR3 has 13 residues. V was cut by 5 bases and J by 7 bases, with 14 bases left in between. Germline loops: CDR1 MNHNS, CDR2 SASEGT. The CDR3 DNA follows: TGTGCCAGCAGTTTCTTAACAGGCCCTGGCTACACCTTC. Translated, it gives CASSFLTGPGYTF.

The gene calls are TRBV5-1 and TRBJ2-6, with 8 bases aligning to TRBD1. The CDR3 extends over 16 amino acids. From germline, CDR1 is SGHRS and CDR2 YFSETQ. With V trimmed by 4 bases and J by 2 bases, 5 bases remained unmatched. The CDR3 spells CASSPGQGAGANVLTF. The DNA for the CDR3 is TGCGCCAGCAGCCCCGGACAGGGTGCTGGGGCCAACGTCCTGACTTTC. Drawing the rest from reference TRBV5-1 and TRBJ2-6, the complete variable domain is KAGVTQTPRYLIKTRGQQVTLSCSPISGHRSVSWYQQTPGQGLQFLFEYFSETQRNKGNFPGRFSGRQFSNSRSEMNVSTLELGDSALYLCASSPGQGAGANVLTFGAGSRLTVL.

The chain has TRBV9 and TRBJ2-7, with TRBD1 matching over 7 bases. The CDR3 loop spans 14 amino acids. The V gene's germline CDR1 is SGDLS and CDR2 YYNGEE. The ends lost 0 bases at V and 5 bases at J; junction bases unmatched: 5. In nucleotides, the CDR3 is TGTGCCAGCAGCGTAGATCCGACAGGGAACGAGCAGTACTTC. Translating gives CASSVDPTGNEQYF.

Many counts were recorded for this clone. The genes are TRBV27 and TRBJ2-5; TRBD2 matches at 14 bases. The J segment lost 4 bases and the V segment lost 3 bases, leaving 4 bases of the junction unmatched. From germline, CDR1 is MNHEY and CDR2 SMNVEV (reference sequence). The CDR3 is 16 residues long. CDR3 residues: CASSFSGTSGGETQYF. The CDR3 DNA reads TGTGCCAGCAGTTTCTCCGGGACTAGCGGGGGAGAGACCCAGTACTTC.

The rearrangement links TRBV5-1 to TRBJ1-1; 7 bases are a match to TRBD1. Germline loops: CDR1 SGHRS, CDR2 YFSETQ. CDR3 length: 14 amino acids. V trimming: 1 base; J trimming: 10 bases; junction bases outside the gene matches: 10. The CDR3 loop is CASSLIEGARRAFF. The CDR3 nucleotides are TGCGCCAGCAGCTTGATTGAGGGGGCGCGAAGAGCTTTCTTT.

The chain is built from TRBV27 and TRBJ2-2; tentatively, D is TRBD1 (6 bases). Germline-derived CDR1 and CDR2 are MNHEY and SMNVEV (reference sequence). Deletions cut 2 bases from V and 6 bases from J, with 10 bases between. The CDR3 spans 14 residues. The chain's CDR3 is CASSLTGRAGELFF. The CDR3 DNA follows: TGTGCCAGCAGTTTAACAGGGCGGGCCGGGGAGCTGTTTTTT.

This clone has more than one count but fewer than ten. This chain connects TRBV27 to TRBJ2-7, with a weak D call TRBD1 (5 bases). The germline gives CDR1 MNHEY, CDR2 SMNVEV (reference sequence). The CDR3 loop spans 14 amino acids. V shed 6 bases and J shed 0 bases, with 12 bases lying between them. The DNA of the CDR3 is TGTGCCAGCAGCGAGACAGACAACTCCTACGAGCAGTACTTC. It codes for CASSETDNSYEQYF.

V and J are TRBV7-3 and TRBJ2-1; TRBD2 aligns across 14 bases. The CDR3 length is 18 residues. The germline V gene encodes CDR1 SGHTA and CDR2 FQGTGA. Trimming at V came to 5 bases and at J to 0 bases, leaving 6 bases not matched to a gene. CDR3 DNA sequence: TGTGCCAGCAGCCGTGGACTAGCGGGGGGTCACTCCTACAATGAGCAGTTCTTC. Encoded protein: CASSRGLAGGHSYNEQFF.

The gene calls are TRBV7-3 and TRBJ2-7, with 9 bases that match TRBD1. The CDR3 extends over 14 amino acids. V dropped 2 bases and J dropped 2; count of bases not matched to a gene: 1. Germline V gene sequence: CDR1 SGHTA, CDR2 FQGTGA. CDR3 sequence: CASSLGTGTYEQYF. In nucleotides, the CDR3 is TGTGCCAGCAGCTTAGGGACAGGGACCTACGAGCAGTACTTC.

The chain joins TRBV29-1 to TRBJ1-2; D is perhaps TRBD1 (5 bases). This CDR3 spans 11 amino acids. The V end lost 4 bases, the J end lost 5 bases, and 8 bases lay between the germline ends. CDR1 is SQVTM and CDR2 is ANQGSEA in the germline V gene. CDR3 bases: TGCAGCGTTGGGGACCCTTATGGCTACACCTTC. Translating gives CSVGDPYGYTF. The variable domain in full, completed from reference TRBV29-1 and TRBJ1-2, reads SAVISQKPSRDICQRGTSLTIQCQVDSQVTMMFWYRQQPGQSLTLIATANQGSEATYESGFVIDKFPISRPNLTFSTLTVSNMSPEDSSIYLCSVGDPYGYTFGSGTRLTVV.

The rearrangement uses TRBV6-4 and TRBJ2-3, with 8 bases that match TRBD2. The V and J ends lost 6 bases and 2 bases, in that order; junction bases with no gene match: 1. This CDR3 has 13 residues. Germline V gene data show CDR1 as MRHNA and CDR2 as SNTAGT. The CDR3 DNA follows: TGTGCCAGCAGCGGGGGGGCCACAGATACGCAGTATTTT. It is translated as CASSGGATDTQYF.

The rearrangement joins TRBV30 to TRBJ1-1; the D gene is possibly TRBD1 (5 bases). The germline V gene has CDR1 GTSNPN and CDR2 SVGIG (reference sequence). This CDR3 has 11 amino acids. The germline V and J ends were trimmed by 3 bases and 8 bases, with 10 bases remaining between them. CDR3 residues: CAWSGGGEAFF. The DNA of the CDR3 is TGTGCCTGGAGCGGCGGGGGGGAAGCTTTCTTT.

The CDR3 loop reads CSAAGGALYEQYF. DNA for the CDR3: TGCAGCGCAGCAGGGGGGGCGCTCTACGAGCAGTACTTC. The chain employs TRBV29-1 and TRBJ2-7; D tentatively fits TRBD1 or TRBD2 (7 bases each). The CDR3 runs 13 residues. V lost 7 bases to trimming and J lost 3 bases, with 16 bases between them. CDR1 is SQVTM, CDR2 ANQGSEA, per germline.

The V gene is TRBV7-2, the J gene TRBJ1-1; TRBD1 is a possible D gene (6 bases). V was clipped by 3 bases and J by 8 bases, with 16 bases between them. The CDR3 covers 14 residues. Germline loops: CDR1 SGHTA, CDR2 FQGNSA. The CDR3 sequence: CASSLAFPRGEAFF. The DNA of the CDR3 is TGTGCCAGCAGCTTGGCGTTCCCCAGGGGCGAAGCTTTCTTT.

This sequence joins TRBV7-2 and TRBJ2-7; either TRBD1 or TRBD2 may supply D (5 bases each). The germline gives CDR1 SGHTA, CDR2 FQGNSA. The CDR3 consists of 15 residues. V lost 5 bases to trimming and J lost 0 bases, with 14 bases between them. In DNA form, the CDR3 reads TGTGCCAGCAGCGCTTGGGGGACGGCCTCCTACGAGCAGTACTTC. Translating gives CASSAWGTASYEQYF. Drawing the rest from reference TRBV7-2 and TRBJ2-7, the complete variable domain is GAGVSQSPSNKVTEKGKDVELRCDPISGHTALYWYRQSLGQGLEFLIYFQGNSAPDKSGLPSDRFSAERTGGSVSTLTIQRTQQEDSAVYLCASSAWGTASYEQYFGPGTRLTVT.

This chain links TRBV7-6 with TRBJ1-5; 11 bases agree with TRBD1. Germline trimming cut 5 bases from V and 5 bases from J; bases unmatched to any gene: 8. Germline loops: CDR1 SGHVS, CDR2 FNYEAQ. The CDR3 consists of 16 residues. Here the CDR3 reads CASSPYGQGAHQPQHF. Written as DNA, the CDR3 is TGTGCCAGCAGCCCTTATGGACAGGGGGCCCATCAGCCCCAGCATTTT. The full variable domain, its missing parts supplied by reference TRBV7-6 and TRBJ1-5, is GAGVSQSPRYKVTKRGQDVALRCDPISGHVSLYWYRQALGQGPEFLTYFNYEAQQDKSGLPNDRFSAERPEGSISTLTIQRTEQRDSAMYRCASSPYGQGAHQPQHFGDGTRLSIL.

This chain uses TRBV18 with TRBJ1-2; D is possibly TRBD1 (6 bases). The CDR3 runs to 16 residues. The V and J ends lost 0 bases and 0 bases respectively, with 11 bases between them. The germline gives CDR1 KGHSH, CDR2 LQKENI. CDR3 loop: CASSPPGGGTNYGYTF. The CDR3 region has the DNA TGTGCCAGCTCACCACCAGGGGGTGGAACTAACTATGGCTACACCTTC.

The V and J genes are TRBV7-3 and TRBJ2-2; 7 nucleotides match TRBD2. The CDR3 spans 15 residues. Germline V gives CDR1 SGHTA, CDR2 FQGTGA. The V gene end was trimmed by 3 bases and the J gene end by 4 bases; junction bases not matched to a gene: 5. For the CDR3, the DNA is TGTGCCAGCAGCTTCGCGGGGGAACCCACCGGGGAGCTGTTTTTT. It is translated as CASSFAGEPTGELFF. The variable domain in full, completed from reference TRBV7-3 and TRBJ2-2, reads GAGVSQTPSNKVTEKGKYVELRCDPISGHTALYWYRQSLGQGPEFLIYFQGTGAADDSGLPNDRFFAVRPEGSVSTLKIQRTERGDSAVYLCASSFAGEPTGELFFGEGSRLTVL.

The rearrangement uses TRBV2 and TRBJ2-7; D perhaps matches TRBD2 (5 bases). This CDR3 region has 14 residues. V lost 6 bases, J lost 4 bases, and 16 bases lay in between. The germline V gene encodes CDR1 SNHLY and CDR2 FYNNEI. For the CDR3, the DNA is TGTGCCAGCAGCCAAGCGGAGGTTACTTACGAGCAGTACTTC. Protein: CASSQAEVTYEQYF.

The rearrangement joins TRBV15 to TRBJ2-3, with 7 bases lining up with TRBD2. The CDR3 runs 16 residues. The germline gives CDR1 LNHNV, CDR2 YYDKDF (reference sequence). The ends lost 1 base at V and 2 bases at J; junction bases unmatched: 6. CDR3 in DNA: TGTGCCACCAGCAGAGTCTCTAGCGGATACACAGATACGCAGTATTTT. It encodes CATSRVSSGYTDTQYF.